The clone carrying this TCR beta chain was detected many times. A unique molecular identifier was attached to every TCR cDNA molecule. TCRdb reprocessed the 5' RACE reads with MiXCR, giving one entry per CDR3 protein. The sample shows under 30,000 distinct CDR3 sequences, roughly 6% of them seen only once. This specimen comes from a study of spatial heterogeneity in lung cancer. Time point defined: blood at routine non-recurrence follow-up after resection. No cells were sorted before sequencing. The whole RNA sequenced was extracted from tumor, nontumor lung or frozen PBMC. V gave up 5 bases and J gave up 4 bases; unmatched junction bases: 7. Germline lookup yields CDR1 SGHTA and CDR2 FQGNSA. The CDR3 runs to 15 residues.

The specimen was PBMCs, collected at follow-up. The chain recombines TRBV7-2 with TRBJ1-4, with TRBD1 matching 7 bases. The source is a male donor with early-stage non-small cell lung cancer. CDR3 in DNA: TGTGCCAGCAGCGAAATAGGGGGCGGTAATGAAAAACTGTTTTTT. It translates to CASSEIGGGNEKLFF.